One and the same sample provided the 32 T cell receptor beta chains below, sequenced in a study of T-cell memory formation after mild COVID-19. TCRdb independently ran MiXCR on the 5' RACE reads; one entry per CDR3 protein. The data hold some 130,000 distinct CDR3 sequences, with roughly 15% observed a single time. Sequencing used PBMCs or a T cell subset sorted from them (not recorded which). The receptors come from an adult woman who had mild COVID-19 (a few samples of this study predate the infection). Cell type and time point are not known.

The rearrangement links TRBV29-1 to TRBJ1-1; a weak D match, TRBD1 (5 bases). The V end was cut by 6 bases, the J end by 3 bases, with 20 bases between. Germline V CDR1 and CDR2: SQVTM, ANQGSEA. The CDR3 is 15 amino acids. The CDR3 loop is CSVKRVLGGDTEAFF. The CDR3 nucleotides read TGCAGCGTCAAGCGCGTATTGGGGGGGGACACTGAAGCTTTCTTT.

This clonotype has a handful of counts. The J gene is TRBJ1-6, the V gene TRBV5-5; D call uncertain. CDR1 is SGHKS, CDR2 YYEKEE, per germline (reference sequence). The V end lost 4 bases, the J end lost 10 bases, and 18 bases lay between the germline ends. The CDR3 consists of 15 residues. CDR3: CASSPEGFSRSPLHF. CDR3 nucleotide sequence: TGTGCCAGCAGCCCTGAAGGCTTTAGTCGATCACCCCTCCACTTT. The full variable domain, with the rest looked up from reference TRBV5-5 and TRBJ1-6, is DAGVTQSPTHLIKTRGQQVTLRCSPISGHKSVSWYQQVLGQGPQFIFQYYEKEERGRGNFPDRFSARQFPNYSSELNVNALLLGDSALYLCASSPEGFSRSPLHFGNGTRLTVT.

The CDR3 here is CASSSGTTRSYNEQFF. CDR3 in DNA: TGTGCCAGCAGCTCCGGGACTACACGCTCCTACAATGAGCAGTTCTTC. The V gene is TRBV5-6, the J gene TRBJ2-1; 7 positions agree with TRBD2. Germline V gene data show CDR1 as SGHDT and CDR2 as YYEEEE. V lost 3 bases and J lost 0; bases outside the gene matches: 6. CDR3 size: 16 residues.

This clonotype occurred a few times. This chain links TRBV6-2 or TRBV6-3 with TRBJ2-2; 7 bases are a match to TRBD2. Trimming took 5 bases from V and 5 from J; bases not matched to a gene: 17. The CDR3 sequence is 18 residues long. Germline-derived CDR1 and CDR2 are MNHEY and SVGEGT. CDR3 residues: CASSKTGLSLPGTGELFF. The CDR3 DNA reads TGTGCCAGCAGTAAAACGGGACTATCCCTCCCGGGGACCGGGGAGCTGTTTTTT.

The chain combines TRBV5-5 with TRBJ2-1; D might be TRBD1 or TRBD2, each matching 5 bases. The V end lost 3 bases, the J end lost 4 bases, and 14 bases lay between the germline ends. There are 15 residues in the CDR3. Germline V CDR1 and CDR2: SGHKS, YYEKEE (reference sequence). CDR3 DNA sequence: TGTGCCAGCAGCTCCCCCCGGGACCGGTACAATGAGCAGTTCTTC. Residues: CASSSPRDRYNEQFF.

This chain links TRBV15 with TRBJ2-7; 8 positions agree with TRBD1. The CDR3 length is 15 residues. Germline V CDR1 and CDR2: LNHNV, YYDKDF (reference sequence). With V trimmed by 5 bases and J by 4 bases, 10 bases remained unmatched. The CDR3 DNA reads TGTGCCACCAGCGTGACAGGGGCGGTGGGTTACGAGCAGTACTTC. Translating gives CATSVTGAVGYEQYF.

This rearrangement joins TRBV25-1 to TRBJ1-1; D gene unclear. CDR1 is MGHDK and CDR2 is SYGVNS in the germline V gene. Deletions cut 5 bases from V and 4 bases from J, with 14 bases between. The CDR3 spans 14 residues. CDR3: CASSNEARGTEAFF. CDR3 DNA: TGTGCCAGCAGTAATGAGGCCCGAGGCACTGAAGCTTTCTTT.

J is TRBJ2-7 and V is TRBV4-3; D gene uncertain. Germline assignment: CDR1 LGHNA and CDR2 YSLEER. The CDR3 runs 16 residues. Trimming took 1 base from V and 7 from J, leaving 20 bases between them. The CDR3 bases are TGCGCCAGCAGCCAAGGATTAGGCTTATTGCTATGGGAGCAGTACTTC. It encodes CASSQGLGLLLWEQYF.

The gene calls are TRBV30 and TRBJ2-2, with 9 bases matching TRBD1. This CDR3 comprises 16 residues. Per germline, CDR1 GTSNPN and CDR2 SVGIG (reference sequence). The trim removed 0 bases at V and 1 base at J, leaving 3 bases unmatched. CDR3 sequence: CAWSVWDRVNTGELFF. The CDR3 nucleotides are TGTGCCTGGAGTGTTTGGGACAGGGTGAACACCGGGGAGCTGTTTTTT.

The V gene is TRBV3-1, the J gene TRBJ1-2, with D possibly TRBD1 on 5 matching bases. Trimming cost V 0 bases and J 4 bases, with 18 bases left between them. CDR3 length: 17 amino acids. The germline CDR1 and CDR2 sequences are LGHDT and YNNKEL (reference sequence). The CDR3 protein is CASSQDIAGTYFYGYTF. CDR3 DNA: TGTGCCAGCAGCCAAGACATAGCAGGGACTTACTTCTATGGCTACACCTTC.

A few counts support this clonotype. In nucleotides, the CDR3 is TGTGCCAGCAGACGTGCAGGGGACTACAATGAGCAGTTCTTC. Protein sequence: CASRRAGDYNEQFF. The V call is TRBV7-9, the J call TRBJ2-1, with D maybe TRBD1 (6 bases). Trimming cost V 6 bases and J 3 bases, with 12 bases left between them. Germline loops: CDR1 SEHNR, CDR2 FQNEAQ (reference sequence). The CDR3 sequence is 14 residues long.

This clonotype was counted only a few times. The chain joins TRBV7-9 to TRBJ1-4; 9 bases fit TRBD1. The CDR3 is 16 amino acids. CDR1 and CDR2 (germline): SEHNR, FQNEAQ (reference sequence). V lost 0 bases, J lost 7 bases, and 6 bases stayed unmatched. CDR3 sequence reads: CASSLALQGAGEKLFF. CDR3 coding DNA: TGTGCCAGCAGCTTAGCCCTACAGGGGGCAGGTGAAAAACTGTTTTTT.

This clonotype has more than one count but fewer than ten. This chain uses TRBV5-1 with TRBJ1-5, with 11 bases aligning to TRBD1. CDR1 is SGHRS, CDR2 YFSETQ, per germline. Trimming took 1 base from V and 2 from J; bases not matched to a gene: 5. CDR3 length: 17 residues. The CDR3 protein is CASSLTGQGVGNQPQHF. As DNA, the CDR3 is TGCGCCAGCAGCTTGACGGGACAGGGGGTCGGCAATCAGCCCCAGCATTTT.

The chain is built from TRBV6-2 or TRBV6-3 and TRBJ2-7, with 7 bases that match TRBD1. Unmatched junction bases numbered 8, after V lost 2 bases and J lost 4 bases. Germline CDR1 reads MNHEY; CDR2 reads SVGEGT. CDR3 length equals 15 residues. This CDR3 is CASSYGEDRQYEQYF. The CDR3 DNA sequence: TGTGCCAGCAGTTACGGCGAGGACAGGCAATACGAGCAGTACTTC.

The chain recombines TRBV6-5 with TRBJ2-6, with 9 bases that match TRBD1. Germline V gene sequence: CDR1 MNHEY, CDR2 SVGAGI. V was pared by 6 bases and J by 0 bases, with 9 bases of the junction left unmatched. The CDR3 is 18 amino acids. This CDR3 is CASRTTGTGYSGANVLTF. In DNA, the CDR3 is TGTGCCAGCAGAACCACCGGGACAGGGTACTCTGGGGCCAACGTCCTGACTTTC.

The chain has TRBV12-3 or TRBV12-4 and TRBJ2-3, with unresolved D. CDR3 length equals 14 residues. Between the trimmed V and J ends, which lost 0 bases and 5 bases, there was a span of 9 bases. As DNA, the CDR3 is TGTGCCAGCAGTTTAGCTAGCCGCGGAGATACGCAGTATTTT. It encodes CASSLASRGDTQYF.

This clonotype came up a few times. This rearrangement joins TRBV7-9 to TRBJ2-1; TRBD2 might be the D (7 bases). This CDR3 has 15 residues. Trimming cost V 1 base and J 5 bases, with 12 bases left between them. Germline V gene lookup returns CDR1 SEHNR and CDR2 FQNEAQ (reference sequence). CDR3 in amino acids: CASSLVRGAHNEQFF. The CDR3 nucleotides read TGTGCCAGCAGCTTAGTACGGGGGGCCCACAATGAGCAGTTCTTC.

J is TRBJ2-7 and V is TRBV2; weak D call: TRBD2 (5 bases). Trimming pared 2 bases from V and 9 bases from J, leaving 11 bases between. Germline values: CDR1 SNHLY, CDR2 FYNNEI. CDR3 length: 12 residues. The CDR3 sequence is CASSETVLAQYF. The CDR3 coding sequence is TGTGCCAGCAGTGAAACTGTCCTAGCGCAGTACTTC.

The chain uses TRBV7-7 and TRBJ2-5, with D perhaps TRBD2 (6 bases). CDR1 is SSHAT, CDR2 FNYEAQ, per germline (reference sequence). This CDR3 comprises 15 residues. The CDR3 reads CASGSSGAVGETQYF. CDR3 nucleotide sequence: TGTGCTAGCGGCTCTTCAGGAGCCGTCGGGGAGACCCAGTACTTC.

V gene TRBV5-1 combines with J gene TRBJ2-3; 9 nucleotides agree with TRBD1. After removal of 3 bases from V and 1 base from J, the junction contained 6 bases not matched to a gene. CDR1 is SGHRS and CDR2 is YFSETQ in the germline V gene. The CDR3 totals 16 residues. This CDR3 reads CASSSRTGVGTDTQYF. CDR3 DNA: TGCGCCAGCAGCTCCCGGACAGGGGTGGGCACAGATACGCAGTATTTT.

The rearrangement links TRBV7-6 to TRBJ1-1, with D unclear. Germline V gives CDR1 SGHVS, CDR2 FNYEAQ. V lost 1 base to trimming and J lost 7 bases, with 10 bases between them. This CDR3 has 13 amino acids. This CDR3 reads CASSLVGTSEAFF. CDR3 DNA: TGTGCCAGCAGCTTAGTGGGCACTAGTGAAGCTTTCTTT.

This clonotype was counted only a few times. The J gene is TRBJ2-3, the V gene TRBV7-9; 10 positions agree with TRBD2. This CDR3 region has 19 residues. J gave up 4 bases and V 2 bases, and 15 bases lay outside the gene matches. Looked up from germline, CDR1 is SEHNR and CDR2 is FQNEAQ (reference sequence). CDR3 sequence (DNA): TGTGCCAGCAGCTTATTCAGGTCTCGGAGCGGGAGGGCCGCAGATACGCAGTATTTT. This gives the protein CASSLFRSRSGRAADTQYF. Full variable domain (remainder filled in from reference TRBV7-9 and TRBJ2-3): DTGVSQNPRHKITKRGQNVTFRCDPISEHNRLYWYRQTLGQGPEFLTYFQNEAQLEKSRLLSDRFSAERPKGSFSTLEIQRTEQGDSAMYLCASSLFRSRSGRAADTQYFGPGTRLTVL.

In its sample, this clonotype was seen a few times. The V gene is TRBV20-1, the J gene TRBJ2-7; the D gene is possibly TRBD1 (6 bases). This CDR3 region has 18 residues. Germline CDR1 DFQATT, CDR2 SNEGSKA (reference sequence). The germline V and J ends were trimmed by 0 bases and 0 bases, with 21 bases remaining between them. The CDR3 DNA is TGCAGTGCTAGAGATGATCCAGGGGCCTCCCGGTACTCCTACGAGCAGTACTTC. It specifies CSARDDPGASRYSYEQYF.

In its sample, this clonotype was seen a few times. J is TRBJ2-3 and V is TRBV5-6; unclear D gene. The germline V and J ends were trimmed by 6 bases and 4 bases, with 12 bases remaining between them. Germline CDR1 SGHDT, CDR2 YYEEEE. This CDR3 contains 13 residues. The chain's CDR3 is CASTSLQPDTQYF. CDR3 sequence (DNA): TGTGCCAGCACCTCGCTGCAGCCAGATACGCAGTATTTT.

Concerning this clonotype: An end of the junction does not agree with germline; a read error may underlie this. The chain couples TRBV9 to TRBJ2-3, with TRBD2 identical over 9 bases. Germline values: CDR1 SGDLS, CDR2 YYNGEE. The CDR3 contains 16 residues. As DNA, the CDR3 is TGTGACAGCAGCGTAGGAGGCGGGAGGGGCACAGATACGCAGTATTTT. This sequence encodes CDSSVGGGRGTDTQYF.

There are many counts of this clonotype. The chain carries TRBV7-3 and TRBJ2-2; D not resolved. Germline loops: CDR1 SGHTA, CDR2 FQGTGA. The CDR3 covers 13 residues. The V end lost 3 bases, the J end lost 8 bases, and 10 bases lay between the germline ends. In DNA form, the CDR3 reads TGTGCCAGCAGCTTGGATTTTTTGGGGGAGCTGTTTTTT. This encodes CASSLDFLGELFF.

For this clonotype: A much larger clone lies one base from this, so it may be a read error. V usage is TRBV7-9 and J usage is TRBJ2-3; maybe TRBD1 (5 bases). Germline V gives CDR1 SEHNR, CDR2 FQNEAQ (reference sequence). The CDR3 has 15 amino acids. Trimming took 5 bases from V and 5 from J, leaving 17 bases between them. CDR3 nucleotides: TGTGCCAGCAGCCCCTTGGACACCTTCGTAGATACGCAGTATTTT. This sequence encodes CASSPLDTFVDTQYF.

This clonotype was recorded many times. This chain links TRBV25-1 with TRBJ2-1; 12 bases line up with TRBD2. The junction had 11 bases not matched to a gene; V was cut back by 7 bases and J by 10 bases. The CDR3 length is 15 residues. Per the germline V gene, CDR1 is MGHDK and CDR2 is SYGVNS. The DNA of the CDR3 is TGTGCCAGCACCTCATCTAGCGGGGGGGCCAACGAGCAGTTCTTC. Translation: CASTSSSGGANEQFF.

This clonotype was observed a handful of times. The V and J genes are TRBV9 and TRBJ2-7, with 10 bases aligning to TRBD2. J was trimmed by 0 bases and V by 4 bases; bases with no gene match: 10. The CDR3 is made up of 17 amino acids. Germline values: CDR1 SGDLS, CDR2 YYNGEE. CDR3 residues: CASSPPRSSGSSYEQYF. The DNA for the CDR3 is TGTGCCAGCAGCCCCCCCCGGTCTAGCGGGAGCTCCTACGAGCAGTACTTC.

There are a few counts of this clonotype. The chain recombines TRBV7-2 with TRBJ2-1, with D perhaps matching TRBD1 (5 bases). Trimming took 5 bases from V and 3 from J, leaving 11 bases between them. CDR3 length: 14 residues. Germline loops: CDR1 SGHTA, CDR2 FQGNSA. The CDR3 DNA follows: TGTGCCAGCAGCGTGCTAGGGGTCTACAATGAGCAGTTCTTC. Translated, it gives CASSVLGVYNEQFF.

In DNA form, the CDR3 reads TGTGCCAGCAGCTTGGGTGTAGAGTTCCTGCAGTTCTTC. Amino acid sequence: CASSLGVEFLQFF. The chain couples TRBV5-6 to TRBJ2-1; D call uncertain. This CDR3 has 13 residues. Germline V gene sequence: CDR1 SGHDT, CDR2 YYEEEE. The ends were cut back, 0 bases at V and 12 bases at J, with 13 bases in the middle.

The chain uses TRBV4-1 and TRBJ2-7, with 7 positions matching TRBD1. Germline assignment: CDR1 MGHRA and CDR2 YSYEKL. The trim removed 4 bases at V and 5 bases at J, leaving 11 bases unmatched. The CDR3 spans 15 residues. CDR3 DNA: TGCGCCAGCAGCCCGCGTACGATGACAGGGAACGAGCAGTACTTC. Translating gives CASSPRTMTGNEQYF.